Listed here is a single T cell receptor beta chain. This CDR3 is 13 amino acids long. The V end was cut by 6 bases, the J end by 4 bases, with 15 bases between. The V gene's germline CDR1 is SQVTM and CDR2 ANQGSEA. This sample stems from a study of cytomegalovirus exposure and HLA in healthy donors. PCR employed 60 Vbeta and 13 Jbeta primers. TCRdb keeps only in-frame clones here, not all; method: immunoSEQ multiplex PCR. Here the sample spans fewer than 250,000 clones, over 60% being singletons. The chain combines TRBV29-1 with TRBJ2-5; D possibly corresponds to TRBD2 (6 bases). This clonotype was obtained from a man between 18 and 29 years old in good health and CMV-seronegative. What was sequenced was PBMCs. The DNA of the CDR3 is TGCAGCGTGACCGCGGTGGGGGGAGAGACCCAGTACTTC. Protein: CSVTAVGGETQYF.